This TCR beta chain comes out of a study of shared clonotypes between healthy human individuals. This CDR3 contains 11 residues. V shed 8 bases and J shed 2 bases, with 8 bases lying between them. Germline loops: CDR1 DFQATT, CDR2 SNEGSKA (reference sequence). The data were produced by immunoSEQ multiplex PCR, yet TCRdb's version contains in-frame clones alone and is incomplete. The table has 2 million to 3 million clones, approximately 93% seen once. The sequenced material came from naive CD4+ T cells from PBMCs. Subset noted: CD45RA+ positively selected. The chain carries TRBV20-1 and TRBJ2-3; D is perhaps TRBD2 (5 bases). This receptor was obtained from a young man in good health. Some clones in this sample may be carry-over from other donors' samples. DNA of the CDR3: TGCAGTCGCGGGTACACAGATACGCAGTATTTT. Translated, it gives CSRGYTDTQYF.